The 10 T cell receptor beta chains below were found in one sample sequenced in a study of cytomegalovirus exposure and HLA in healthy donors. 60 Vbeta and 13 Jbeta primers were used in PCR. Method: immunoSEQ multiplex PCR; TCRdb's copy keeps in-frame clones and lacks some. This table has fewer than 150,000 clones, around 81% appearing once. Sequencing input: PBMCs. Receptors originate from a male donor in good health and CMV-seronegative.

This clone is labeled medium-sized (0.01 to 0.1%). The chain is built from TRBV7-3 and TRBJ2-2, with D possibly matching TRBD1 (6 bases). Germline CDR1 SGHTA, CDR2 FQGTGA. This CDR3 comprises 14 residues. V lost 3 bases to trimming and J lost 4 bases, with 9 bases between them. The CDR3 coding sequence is TGTGCCAGCAGCTTGCAGGGGAGCACCGGGGAGCTGTTTTTT. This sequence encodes CASSLQGSTGELFF.

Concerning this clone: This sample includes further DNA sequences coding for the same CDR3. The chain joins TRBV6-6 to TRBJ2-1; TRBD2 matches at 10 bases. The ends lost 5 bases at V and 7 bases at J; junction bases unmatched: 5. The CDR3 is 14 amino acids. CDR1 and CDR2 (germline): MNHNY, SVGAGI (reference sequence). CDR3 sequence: CASSGLAGVNEQFF. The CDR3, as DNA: TGTGCCAGCAGTGGGCTAGCGGGAGTGAATGAGCAGTTCTTC.

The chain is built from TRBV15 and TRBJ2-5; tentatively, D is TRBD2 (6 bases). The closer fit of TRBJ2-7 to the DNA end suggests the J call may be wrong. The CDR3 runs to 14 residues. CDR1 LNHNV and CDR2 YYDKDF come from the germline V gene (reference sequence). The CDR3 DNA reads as TGTGCCACCAGCAGAGACCAGCGGGCGTACGAGCAGTACTTC. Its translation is CATSRDQRAYEQYF.

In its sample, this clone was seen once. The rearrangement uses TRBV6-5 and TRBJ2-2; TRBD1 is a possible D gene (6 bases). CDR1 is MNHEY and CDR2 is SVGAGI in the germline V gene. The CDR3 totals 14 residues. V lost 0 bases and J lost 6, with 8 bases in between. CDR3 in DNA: TGTGCCAGCAGTTACTCAAGGGGGTCCGGGGAGCTGTTTTTT. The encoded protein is CASSYSRGSGELFF.

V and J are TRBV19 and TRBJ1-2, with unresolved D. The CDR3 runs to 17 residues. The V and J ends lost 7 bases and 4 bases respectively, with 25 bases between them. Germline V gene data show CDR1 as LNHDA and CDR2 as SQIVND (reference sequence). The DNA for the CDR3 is TGTGCCAGTACCGAAACCTGGGAGGCTTACGAAACCTATGGCTACACCTTC. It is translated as CASTETWEAYETYGYTF.

The chain's CDR3 is CASSTQENTEAFF. As DNA, the CDR3 is TGTGCCAGCAGCACACAGGAGAACACTGAAGCTTTCTTT. V is TRBV7-3 and J is TRBJ1-1, with a possible D match to TRBD1 (5 bases). There are 13 residues in the CDR3. V lost 5 bases, J lost 1 base, and 8 bases lay in between. Germline CDR1 reads SGHTA; CDR2 reads FQGTGA.

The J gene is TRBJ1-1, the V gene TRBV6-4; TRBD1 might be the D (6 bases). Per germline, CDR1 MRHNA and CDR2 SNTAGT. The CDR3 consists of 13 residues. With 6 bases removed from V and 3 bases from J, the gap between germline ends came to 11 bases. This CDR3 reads CASRQGTDTEAFF. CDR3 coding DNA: TGTGCCAGCAGACAGGGAACGGACACTGAAGCTTTCTTT.

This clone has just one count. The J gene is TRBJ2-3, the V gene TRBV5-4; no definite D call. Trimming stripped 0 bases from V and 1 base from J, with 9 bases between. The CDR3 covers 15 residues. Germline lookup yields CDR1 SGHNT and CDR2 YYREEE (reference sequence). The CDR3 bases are TGTGCCAGCAGCTTGGCCGTGGGCCGCACAGATACGCAGTATTTT. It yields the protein CASSLAVGRTDTQYF.

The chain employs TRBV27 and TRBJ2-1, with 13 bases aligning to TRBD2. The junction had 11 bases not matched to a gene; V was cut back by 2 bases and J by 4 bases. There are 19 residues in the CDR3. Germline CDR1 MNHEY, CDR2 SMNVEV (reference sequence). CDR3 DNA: TGTGCCAGCAGTTTACTCACTACTAGCGGGAGGGCCCCGTACAATGAGCAGTTCTTC. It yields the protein CASSLLTTSGRAPYNEQFF.

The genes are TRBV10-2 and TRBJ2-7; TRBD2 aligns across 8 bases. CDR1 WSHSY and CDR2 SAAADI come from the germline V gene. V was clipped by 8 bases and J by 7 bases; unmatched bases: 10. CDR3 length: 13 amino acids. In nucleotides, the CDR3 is TGCGCCAGCTTGCTAGCGGGCACCCTGGAGCAGTACTTC. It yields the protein CASLLAGTLEQYF.